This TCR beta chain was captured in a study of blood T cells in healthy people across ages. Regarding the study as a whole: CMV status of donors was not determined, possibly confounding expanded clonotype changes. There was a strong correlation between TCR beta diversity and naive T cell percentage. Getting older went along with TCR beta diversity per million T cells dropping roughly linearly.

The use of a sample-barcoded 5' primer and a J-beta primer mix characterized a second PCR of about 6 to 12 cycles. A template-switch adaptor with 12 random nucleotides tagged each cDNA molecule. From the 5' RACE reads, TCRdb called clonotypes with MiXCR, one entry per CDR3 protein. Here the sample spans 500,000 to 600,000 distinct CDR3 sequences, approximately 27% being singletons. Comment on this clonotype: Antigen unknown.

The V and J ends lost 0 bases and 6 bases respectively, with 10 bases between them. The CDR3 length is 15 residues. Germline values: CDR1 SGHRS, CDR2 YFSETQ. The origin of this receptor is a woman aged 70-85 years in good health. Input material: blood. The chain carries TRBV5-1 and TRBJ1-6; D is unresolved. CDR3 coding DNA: TGCGCCAGCAGCTTGGCCGAGGGAGCTAATTCACCCCTCCACTTT. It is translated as CASSLAEGANSPLHF. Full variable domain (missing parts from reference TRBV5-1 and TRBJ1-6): KAGVTQTPRYLIKTRGQQVTLSCSPISGHRSVSWYQQTPGQGLQFLFEYFSETQRNKGNFPGRFSGRQFSNSRSEMNVSTLELGDSALYLCASSLAEGANSPLHFGNGTRLTVT.